In its sample, the clone carrying this TCR beta chain was seen many times. The source of the sample is a study of neurological immune-mediated disorders. Looked up from germline, CDR1 is MDHEN and CDR2 is SYDVKM. The ends lost 9 bases at V and 2 bases at J; junction bases unmatched: 11. The CDR3 totals 15 residues. Via MiXCR, TCRdb re-called the 5' RACE reads, giving one row per CDR3 protein. The sample records about 39,000 distinct CDR3 sequences, less than 9% being singletons. The chain uses TRBV28 and TRBJ2-3; TRBD1 matches at 7 bases. This TCR was sampled from a man aged 50 or older in good health. Specimen: CD4+ T cells from blood. DNA for the CDR3: TGTGCCAGTCACTCCTGGGGACAGAACACAGATACGCAGTATTTT. It encodes CASHSWGQNTDTQYF.